The source of this TCR beta chain is a study of shared clonotypes between healthy human individuals. J lost 4 bases, V lost 4 bases, and 12 bases had no gene match. This CDR3 spans 17 amino acids. From germline, CDR1 is GTSNPN and CDR2 SVGIG (reference sequence). Deep level was the assay's run setting. Some clones are missing from TCRdb's copy, which holds only in-frame ones; the method was immunoSEQ multiplex PCR. The sample carries over a million clones, around 95% recorded once. The source is a man aged 30-40 years in good health. The genes are TRBV30 and TRBJ2-1; TRBD2 agrees at 11 bases. Source material: naive CD4+ T cells sorted from blood. Subset specified: CD45RA+ positively selected. CDR3: CAWTPPRVAGGYNEQFF. CDR3 coding DNA: TGTGCCTGGACCCCCCCCCGGGTAGCGGGAGGGTACAATGAGCAGTTCTTC.